Each of the 29 T cell receptor beta chains below was sequenced from the same sample in a study of T cell responses to AZD1222 COVID-19 vaccine (dated by TCRdb to the early 2020s). In the paper's terms, the time point label means: baseline before first vaccination. The treatment or condition label here, explained by the study, means: meningococcal conjugate vaccine given as trial control. Receptor libraries were prepared by the immunoSEQ multiplex PCR assay. TCRdb took over this immuneACCESS table, retaining in-frame rearrangements with V and J assigned. Such tables are incomplete; in checked studies, under half of the missing clones stem from an unresolved V gene, and the remainder is unexplained. The sample table holds 200,000 or so clones, of which over 70% were seen once. The ten biggest clones cover about 2.5% of the sample. The starting material was peripheral blood, obtained on day 0 of MenACWY control vaccination. The source of these receptors is an adult in good health.

The CDR3 DNA reads TGTGCCAGCAGCTTCTCCGGGACTAGCGCCGATGAGCAGTTCTTC. Residues: CASSFSGTSADEQFF. The V and J genes are TRBV11-3 and TRBJ2-1; 10 bases match TRBD2. V trimming: 3 bases; J trimming: 8 bases; junction bases outside the gene matches: 7. Germline loops: CDR1 SGHNT, CDR2 YENEEA. The length of the CDR3 is 15 residues.

The chain is built from TRBV10-3 and TRBJ2-3; D perhaps matches TRBD1 (5 bases). The CDR3 contains 12 residues. V gave up 3 bases and J gave up 5 bases, with 6 bases separating them. CDR1 and CDR2 (germline): ENHRY, SYGVKD. This CDR3 reads CAISDREDTQYF. The CDR3 DNA reads as TGTGCCATCAGTGACAGGGAAGATACGCAGTATTTT.

There are a few counts of this clone. The chain is built from TRBV25-1 and TRBJ2-2, with D possibly TRBD1 on 6 matching bases. The V end was cut by 8 bases, the J end by 7 bases, with 14 bases between. The length of the CDR3 is 13 residues. Germline CDR1 and CDR2: MGHDK and SYGVNS. This chain's CDR3 is CASRGHAGGELFF. CDR3 DNA sequence: TGTGCCAGCCGGGGACATGCCGGCGGGGAGCTGTTTTTT. The whole variable domain, remainder taken from reference TRBV25-1 and TRBJ2-2, is EADIYQTPRYLVIGTGKKITLECSQTMGHDKMYWYQQDPGMELHLIHYSYGVNSTEKGDLSSESTVSRIRTEHFPLTLESARPSHTSQYLCASRGHAGGELFFGEGSRLTVL.

The CDR3 DNA is TGTGCCAGCAGCTTGAGGGTGAGGGGCAAAAACATTCAGTACTTC. It translates to CASSLRVRGKNIQYF. The chain recombines TRBV13 with TRBJ2-4; TRBD1 or TRBD2 may be the D gene (5 bases each). The germline gives CDR1 PRHDT, CDR2 FYEKMQ (reference sequence). This CDR3 region has 15 residues. V lost 3 bases and J 3 bases, leaving 12 bases between the germline ends.

J is TRBJ2-1 and V is TRBV6-2 or TRBV6-3; TRBD2 matches 13 bases. The V gene end was trimmed by 6 bases and the J gene end by 7 bases; junction bases not matched to a gene: 3. Germline CDR1 is MNHEY and CDR2 is SVGEGT. The CDR3 is made up of 14 amino acids. CDR3 protein: CASSKGLAGNEQFF. In DNA, the CDR3 is TGTGCCAGCAGCAAGGGACTAGCGGGGAATGAGCAGTTCTTC.

The chain combines TRBV9 with TRBJ2-7; 11 nucleotides line up with TRBD2. J gave up 3 bases and V 4 bases, and 3 bases lay outside the gene matches. Germline CDR1 and CDR2: SGDLS and YYNGEE. The length of the CDR3 is 14 residues. CDR3 protein: CASSRTSGRYEQYF. In nucleotides, the CDR3 is TGTGCCAGCAGCAGGACTAGCGGGCGCTACGAGCAGTACTTC.

This chain uses TRBV19 with TRBJ1-5; unclear D gene. This CDR3 comprises 11 residues. Between the trimmed V and J ends, which lost 6 bases and 7 bases, there was a span of 7 bases. Germline V gene sequence: CDR1 LNHDA, CDR2 SQIVND (reference sequence). CDR3 nucleotides: TGTGCCAGTAGCTCACAGCAGCCCCAGCATTTT. Amino acids: CASSSQQPQHF. The whole variable domain, remainder taken from reference TRBV19 and TRBJ1-5, is DGGITQSPKYLFRKEGQNVTLSCEQNLNHDAMYWYRQDPGQGLRLIYYSQIVNDFQKGDIAEGYSVSREKKESFPLTVTSAQKNPTAFYLCASSSQQPQHFGDGTRLSIL.

The chain couples TRBV28 to TRBJ1-1; no firm D call. The CDR3 contains 14 residues. Germline V gene data show CDR1 as MDHEN and CDR2 as SYDVKM. The ends were cut back, 10 bases at V and 1 base at J, with 16 bases in the middle. The CDR3 sequence is CATIRPGSNTEAFF. The CDR3 DNA reads TGTGCCACCATCCGCCCCGGGTCGAACACTGAAGCTTTCTTT.

V is TRBV19 and J is TRBJ2-7, with a weak D call TRBD2 (5 bases). The germline V gene encodes CDR1 LNHDA and CDR2 SQIVND (reference sequence). This CDR3 is 13 amino acids long. Trimming removed 3 bases at V and 4 bases at J, with 10 bases between. DNA of the CDR3: TGTGCCAGTAGTATGATGGGCGGGTACGAGCAGTACTTC. Encoded protein: CASSMMGGYEQYF.

The CDR3 here is CASSESGRPGETQYF. CDR3 in DNA: TGTGCCAGCAGTGAATCAGGCCGCCCGGGGGAGACCCAGTACTTC. The chain recombines TRBV2 with TRBJ2-5; a possible D gene is TRBD2 (5 bases). Germline V CDR1 and CDR2: SNHLY, FYNNEI. The CDR3 contains 15 residues. The V end was cut by 2 bases, the J end by 5 bases, with 15 bases between.

The chain joins TRBV3-1 (or the pseudogene TRBV3-2) to TRBJ1-2; TRBD1 is a possible D gene (6 bases). The germline CDR1 and CDR2 sequences are LGHDT and YNNKEL (reference sequence). The CDR3 totals 17 residues. Trimming removed 4 bases from V and 4 bases from J, with 22 bases in between. As DNA, the CDR3 is TGTGCCAGCAGCCCCTCTCACAGGGCATCTAGAATCTATGGCTACACCTTC. It yields the protein CASSPSHRASRIYGYTF.

In this sample, this clone turned up many times. This rearrangement joins TRBV5-5 to TRBJ1-5; TRBD1 is a possible D gene (6 bases). Germline assignment: CDR1 SGHKS and CDR2 YYEKEE (reference sequence). The germline V and J ends were trimmed by 2 bases and 6 bases, with 12 bases remaining between them. The CDR3 extends over 14 amino acids. Here the CDR3 DNA reads TGTGCCAGCAGCTTTTCCCAGGGGACTCAGCCCCAGCATTTT. It is translated as CASSFSQGTQPQHF. The full variable domain, with the rest looked up from reference TRBV5-5 and TRBJ1-5, is DAGVTQSPTHLIKTRGQQVTLRCSPISGHKSVSWYQQVLGQGPQFIFQYYEKEERGRGNFPDRFSARQFPNYSSELNVNALLLGDSALYLCASSFSQGTQPQHFGDGTRLSIL.

The chain recombines TRBV9 with TRBJ1-2; TRBD1 is a possible D gene (5 bases). V was cut by 7 bases and J by 6 bases, with 13 bases left in between. This CDR3 is 12 amino acids long. Per the germline V gene, CDR1 is SGDLS and CDR2 is YYNGEE. The CDR3 reads CASFRAPDGYTF. CDR3 nucleotides: TGTGCCAGCTTCAGGGCCCCGGATGGCTACACCTTC.

The rearrangement uses TRBV27 and TRBJ2-7; 7 positions agree with TRBD2. V lost 5 bases to trimming and J lost 4 bases; unmatched junction nucleotides: 8. From germline, CDR1 is MNHEY and CDR2 SMNVEV (reference sequence). CDR3 length: 14 residues. As DNA, the CDR3 is TGTGCCAGCAGTGCCCGACTAGCAGAATACGAGCAGTACTTC. It codes for CASSARLAEYEQYF.

The chain employs TRBV24-1 and TRBJ2-6; D gene uncertain. V dropped 2 bases and J dropped 0 bases, with 10 bases sitting between them. Germline CDR1 is KGHDR and CDR2 is SFDVKD. The CDR3 runs 17 residues. The DNA for the CDR3 is TGTGCCACCAGTGATTCGGTGGGGTACTCTGGGGCCAACGTCCTGACTTTC. As protein: CATSDSVGYSGANVLTF.

The chain uses TRBV4-3 and TRBJ1-1; D gene uncertain. Germline CDR1 and CDR2: LGHNA and YSLEER. This CDR3 contains 16 residues. Deletions cut 0 bases from V and 0 bases from J, with 11 bases between. In DNA form, the CDR3 reads TGCGCCAGCAGCCAAGATCGGGGAGTTATGAACACTGAAGCTTTCTTT. Translating gives CASSQDRGVMNTEAFF.

This chain uses TRBV7-9 with TRBJ2-3; 9 bases map to TRBD1. The length of the CDR3 is 16 residues. The V gene end was trimmed by 3 bases and the J gene end by 1 base; junction bases not matched to a gene: 5. The germline V gene encodes CDR1 SEHNR and CDR2 FQNEAQ (reference sequence). This chain's CDR3 is CASSFRTGAGTDTQYF. CDR3 DNA sequence: TGTGCCAGCAGCTTCCGGACAGGGGCCGGCACAGATACGCAGTATTTT.

The gene calls are TRBV9 and TRBJ1-6, with 7 bases fitting TRBD1. Trimming removed 3 bases from V and 7 bases from J; junction bases left unmatched: 7. Per germline, CDR1 SGDLS and CDR2 YYNGEE. The CDR3 is made up of 15 amino acids. In nucleotides, the CDR3 is TGTGCCAGCAGCGCGGACAGGTTACTGAATTCACCCCTCCACTTT. Translating gives CASSADRLLNSPLHF. The entire variable domain, with the rest obtained from reference TRBV9 and TRBJ1-6, is as follows: DSGVTQTPKHLITATGQRVTLRCSPRSGDLSVYWYQQSLDQGLQFLIQYYNGEERAKGNILERFSAQQFPDLHSELNLSSLELGDSALYFCASSADRLLNSPLHFGNGTRLTVT.

The rearrangement links TRBV27 to TRBJ2-7; 14 bases match TRBD2. V lost 6 bases and J lost 4; bases outside the gene matches: 8. Germline CDR1 and CDR2: MNHEY and SMNVEV (reference sequence). CDR3 length: 16 amino acids. The CDR3 sequence: CASSLGTSGSQYEQYF. The CDR3 region has the DNA TGTGCCAGCAGCCTCGGGACTAGCGGGAGTCAGTACGAGCAGTACTTC.

V and J are TRBV27 and TRBJ2-7, with TRBD2 matching over 12 bases. J gave up 6 bases and V 6 bases, and 6 bases lay outside the gene matches. CDR1 and CDR2 from the germline V gene are MNHEY and SMNVEV (reference sequence). This CDR3 region has 14 residues. The CDR3 DNA reads as TGTGCCAGCAGAGGACTAGCGGGATTTTTCGAGCAGTACTTC. It translates to CASRGLAGFFEQYF.

The chain uses TRBV5-6 and TRBJ1-5; D unresolved. Germline loops: CDR1 SGHDT, CDR2 YYEEEE. V lost 4 bases and J lost 3, with 17 bases in between. The CDR3 spans 16 residues. CDR3 loop: CASSLKTGLYNQPQHF. For the CDR3, the DNA is TGTGCCAGCAGCCTCAAAACCGGGCTGTACAATCAGCCCCAGCATTTT.

DNA for the CDR3: TGTGCCAGCAGTCCACTAAAATTTGCTCGGGATAACAGGGTTAACTATGGCTACACCTTC. Translation: CASSPLKFARDNRVNYGYTF. The chain is built from TRBV27 and TRBJ1-2; D is perhaps TRBD1 (6 bases). The germline V gene encodes CDR1 MNHEY and CDR2 SMNVEV (reference sequence). Trimming cost V 5 bases and J 1 base, with 29 bases left between them. The CDR3 runs 20 residues.

The chain couples TRBV2 to TRBJ2-1, with D perhaps matching TRBD2 (6 bases). Trimming left V 5 bases short and J 1 base short, with 12 bases between. This CDR3 has 15 residues. The germline V gene has CDR1 SNHLY and CDR2 FYNNEI. CDR3 protein: CASSMSGPSYNEQFF. CDR3 DNA: TGTGCCAGCAGTATGAGCGGGCCTTCCTACAATGAGCAGTTCTTC.

The chain couples TRBV5-1 to TRBJ2-7, with D perhaps matching TRBD2 (5 bases). Trimming shortened V by 5 bases and J by 5 bases, and 17 bases separated the two germline ends. CDR1 and CDR2 (germline): SGHRS, YFSETQ. This CDR3 comprises 14 residues. CDR3 bases: TGCGCCAGCAGAGTGACACCGCTTAGCGACGAGCAGTACTTC. Its protein product is CASRVTPLSDEQYF.

The J gene is TRBJ1-1, the V gene TRBV25-1; D is perhaps TRBD1 (6 bases). V was shortened by 4 bases and J by 8 bases, with 14 bases between the two germline ends. The CDR3 is 13 amino acids. Germline V gene data show CDR1 as MGHDK and CDR2 as SYGVNS. The DNA for the CDR3 is TGTGCCAGCAGTGGAGGGGGTTGGAGAGAAGCTTTCTTT. Translated: CASSGGGWREAFF.

The chain carries TRBV5-1 and TRBJ2-3; 15 bases align to TRBD2. V lost 2 bases, J lost 6 bases, and 4 bases stayed unmatched. The CDR3 extends over 16 amino acids. Germline lookup yields CDR1 SGHRS and CDR2 YFSETQ. CDR3 residues: CASSFAGTSGGDTQYF. DNA of the CDR3: TGCGCCAGCAGCTTCGCCGGGACTAGCGGGGGGGATACGCAGTATTTT.

CDR3 protein: CASSLSPYNSPLHF. The CDR3 coding sequence is TGTGCCAGCAGCTTATCCCCCTATAATTCACCCCTCCACTTT. This chain links TRBV13 with TRBJ1-6; D unresolved. Between the trimmed V and J ends, which lost 2 bases and 2 bases, there was a span of 4 bases. The CDR3 totals 14 residues. Germline-derived CDR1 and CDR2 are PRHDT and FYEKMQ (reference sequence). The full variable domain, completed using reference TRBV13 and TRBJ1-6, is AAGVIQSPRHLIKEKRETATLKCYPIPRHDTVYWYQQGPGQDPQFLISFYEKMQSDKGSIPDRFSAQQFSDYHSELNMSSLELGDSALYFCASSLSPYNSPLHFGNGTRLTVT.

The V and J genes are TRBV28 and TRBJ2-5; D is perhaps TRBD2 (7 bases). The CDR3 has 15 amino acids. Germline loops: CDR1 MDHEN, CDR2 SYDVKM. Trimming took off 3 bases at V and 2 bases at J, with 13 bases between the two ends. CDR3 nucleotides: TGTGCCAGCAGTTTGGGGGGGGCAATTCAAGAGACCCAGTACTTC. Translation: CASSLGGAIQETQYF.

The table lists this clone with a count of one. The chain carries TRBV28 and TRBJ2-3; D is unresolved. The CDR3 loop spans 14 amino acids. The ends were cut back, 6 bases at V and 0 bases at J, with 10 bases in the middle. The V gene's germline CDR1 is MDHEN and CDR2 SYDVKM. The CDR3 coding sequence is TGTGCCAGCAGCGTCGGCAGGAGCACAGATACGCAGTATTTT. It yields the protein CASSVGRSTDTQYF.